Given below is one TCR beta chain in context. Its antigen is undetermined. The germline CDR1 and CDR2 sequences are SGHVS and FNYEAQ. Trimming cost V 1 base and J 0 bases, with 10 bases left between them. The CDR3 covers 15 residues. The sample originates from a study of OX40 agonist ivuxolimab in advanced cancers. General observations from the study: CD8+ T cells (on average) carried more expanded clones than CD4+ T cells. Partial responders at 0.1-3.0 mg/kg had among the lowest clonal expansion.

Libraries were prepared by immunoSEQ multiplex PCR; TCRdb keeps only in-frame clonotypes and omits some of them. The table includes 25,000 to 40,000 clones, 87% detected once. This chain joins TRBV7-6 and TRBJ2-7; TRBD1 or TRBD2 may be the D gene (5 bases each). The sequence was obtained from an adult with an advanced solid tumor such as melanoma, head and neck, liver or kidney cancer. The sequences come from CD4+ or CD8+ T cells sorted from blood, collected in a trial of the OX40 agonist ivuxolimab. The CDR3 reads CASSLGGSSSYEQYF. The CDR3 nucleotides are TGTGCCAGCAGCTTAGGGGGGTCAAGCTCCTACGAGCAGTACTTC.